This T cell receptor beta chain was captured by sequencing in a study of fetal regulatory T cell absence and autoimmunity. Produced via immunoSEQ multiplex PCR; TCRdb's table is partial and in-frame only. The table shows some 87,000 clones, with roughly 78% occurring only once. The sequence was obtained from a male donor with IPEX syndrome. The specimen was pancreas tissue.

In DNA form, the CDR3 reads TGTGCCAGCAGCTCACGGAGGGGGGGCCCTCAAGAGACCCAGTACTTC. This encodes CASSSRRGGPQETQYF. The V call is TRBV9, the J call TRBJ2-5, with D possibly being TRBD2 (7 bases). The CDR3 is made up of 16 amino acids. CDR1 is SGDLS, CDR2 YYNGEE, per germline. With 4 bases removed from V and 2 bases from J, the gap between germline ends came to 18 bases.